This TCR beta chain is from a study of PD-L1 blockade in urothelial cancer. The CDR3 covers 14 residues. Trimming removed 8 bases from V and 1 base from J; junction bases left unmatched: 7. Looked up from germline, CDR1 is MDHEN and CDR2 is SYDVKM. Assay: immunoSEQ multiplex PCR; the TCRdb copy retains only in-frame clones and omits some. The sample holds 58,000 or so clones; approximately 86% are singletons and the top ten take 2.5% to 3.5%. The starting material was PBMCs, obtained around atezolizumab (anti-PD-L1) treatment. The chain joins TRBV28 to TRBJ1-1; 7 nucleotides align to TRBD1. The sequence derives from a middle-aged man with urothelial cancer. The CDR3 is CASHRGPKNTEAFF. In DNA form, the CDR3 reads TGTGCCAGCCACAGGGGACCCAAGAACACTGAAGCTTTCTTT.